This T cell receptor (beta chain) was observed in a study of radiotherapy plus CTLA-4 blockade in lung cancer. On the study more broadly: Objective response rate was 18%; disease control rate, around 31%. Overall study results and limits: Blood-borne expansion of tumor-derived TCR clones followed radiotherapy plus ipilimumab.

The CDR3 totals 17 residues. Germline CDR1 reads SNHLY; CDR2 reads FYNNEI. V was cut by 6 bases and J by 1 base, with 21 bases left in between. In regard to this clone: What it recognizes is unknown.

Enrolled patients, whose metastatic non-small-cell lung cancer was chemo-refractory, received focal radiation plus CTLA-4 blockade with ipilimumab. Profiled with immunoSEQ multiplex PCR; TCRdb holds only in-frame clones, not every one. The data hold some 12,000 clones, with roughly 80% observed a single time. This receptor was obtained from a human donor with non-small cell lung cancer that progressed on radiotherapy plus ipilimumab. The sample was peripheral blood, taken from a patient treated with radiotherapy plus ipilimumab. The rearrangement joins TRBV2 to TRBJ1-2; D unclear. The CDR3 DNA sequence: TGTGCCAGCAGAGGCTCTCTTATGGCAGCAATTAACTATGGCTACACCTTC. This codes for CASRGSLMAAINYGYTF.